The rows below give T cell receptor beta chains drawn from one sample of a study of T cells in Graves' hyperthyroidism and ophthalmopathy. TCRdb recomputed calls from the multiplex PCR reads with MiXCR, one row per CDR3 protein. Of hundreds of thousands of distinct CDR3 sequences detected, approximately 25% appear once; the ten largest clones hold about 10%. Specimen: blood. The receptor source for this set is a woman aged 25 to 39 with Graves' ophthalmopathy. The CDR3 runs from the conserved cysteine through the conserved F or W. D genes are given only for firm matches. A row's size may be missing; if present it is once, few, many or a size class.

V	J	D	size	CDR3	DNA
TRBV27	TRBJ1-2	NA	many	CASSLRGSYGYTF	TGTGCCAGCAGTCTCCGAGGCTCCTATGGCTACACCTTC
TRBV13	TRBJ2-2	NA	NA	CASSLGRQNTGELFF	TGTGCCAGCAGCTTAGGCCGGCAAAACACCGGGGAGCTGTTTTTT
TRBV28	TRBJ1-1	NA	NA	CASRPLWGYMNTEAFF	TGTGCCAGCAGACCACTTTGGGGGTACATGAACACTGAAGCTTTCTTT
TRBV7-2	TRBJ1-5	NA	many	CASSQQGLSNQPQHF	TGTGCCAGCAGTCAACAGGGTTTGAGCAATCAGCCCCAGCATTTT
TRBV30	TRBJ1-1	NA	NA	CAWAIGWGTEAFF	TGTGCCTGGGCCATCGGCTGGGGGACTGAAGCTTTCTTT
TRBV24-1	TRBJ2-7	NA	NA	CATSDSSGRSYEQYF	TGTGCCACCAGTGATTCCAGCGGAAGATCTTACGAGCAGTACTTC
TRBV12-5	TRBJ1-1	NA	many	CASGLLRGNTEAFF	TGTGCTAGTGGTTTGCTCAGGGGTAACACTGAAGCTTTCTTT
TRBV6-5	TRBJ2-5	NA	many	CASSSTEVQETQYF	TGTGCCAGCAGTTCGACAGAGGTCCAAGAGACCCAGTACTTC
TRBV7-6	TRBJ2-7	TRBD2	many	CASSLGGGSAEQYF	TGTGCCAGCAGCTTAGGAGGCGGGAGTGCCGAGCAGTACTTC
TRBV24-1	TRBJ1-5	NA	many	CATSAGENSNQPQHF	TGTGCCACCAGCGCCGGGGAAAATAGCAATCAGCCCCAGCATTTT
TRBV4-1	TRBJ1-5	NA	many	CASSRREAGGSNQPQHF	TGCGCCAGCAGCCGAAGGGAGGCGGGGGGCAGCAATCAGCCCCAGCATTTT
TRBV10-3	TRBJ2-5	TRBD2	many	CAIGTKETQYF	TGTGCCATCGGGACTAAAGAGACCCAGTACTTC
TRBV14	TRBJ1-2	NA	NA	CASSQVVGWNYGYTF	TGTGCCAGCAGCCAAGTTGTGGGTTGGAACTATGGCTACACCTTC
TRBV20-1	TRBJ2-7	NA	many	CSARRLVFSTPYEQYF	TGCAGTGCTAGGAGATTAGTCTTCTCTACCCCCTACGAGCAGTACTTC
TRBV6-2/TRBV6-3	TRBJ2-2	TRBD1	NA	CACDRGFGTGELFF	TGTGCCTGCGACAGGGGGTTCGGCACCGGGGAGCTGTTTTTT
TRBV20-1	TRBJ1-1	NA	many	CSAREARHNTEAFF	TGCAGTGCTAGAGAGGCCAGACACAACACTGAAGCTTTCTTT